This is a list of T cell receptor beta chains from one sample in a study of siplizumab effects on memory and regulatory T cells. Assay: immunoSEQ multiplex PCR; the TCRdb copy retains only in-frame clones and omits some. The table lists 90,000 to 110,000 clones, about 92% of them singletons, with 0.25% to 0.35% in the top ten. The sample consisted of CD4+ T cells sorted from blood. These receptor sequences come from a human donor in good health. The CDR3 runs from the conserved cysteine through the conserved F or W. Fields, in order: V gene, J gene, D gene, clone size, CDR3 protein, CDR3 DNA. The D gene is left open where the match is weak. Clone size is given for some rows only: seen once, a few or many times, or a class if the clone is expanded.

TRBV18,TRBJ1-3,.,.,CASSPQPTRRSGNTIYF,TGTGCCAGCTCACCCCAGCCAACTCGAAGGTCTGGAAACACCATATATTTT
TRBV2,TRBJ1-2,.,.,CASSERGQFTGYTF,TGTGCCAGCAGTGAAAGAGGACAGTTTACTGGCTACACCTTC
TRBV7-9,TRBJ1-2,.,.,CASSPAANGYTF,TGTGCCAGCAGCCCGGCCGCTAATGGCTACACCTTC
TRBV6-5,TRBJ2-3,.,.,CASSYRGGGTDTQYF,TGTGCCAGCAGTTACAGGGGTGGGGGCACAGATACGCAGTATTTT
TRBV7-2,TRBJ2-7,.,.,CASSAYPFEQYF,TGTGCCAGCAGCGCCTACCCCTTTGAGCAGTACTTC
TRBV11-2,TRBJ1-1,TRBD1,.,CASSLEDRVKTEAFF,TGTGCCAGCAGCTTGGAGGACAGGGTGAAGACTGAAGCTTTCTTT
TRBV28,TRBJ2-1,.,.,CASRSGAFDEQFF,TGTGCCAGCAGGTCGGGAGCGTTCGATGAGCAGTTCTTC
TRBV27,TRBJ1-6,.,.,CASSFATGTFNSPLHF,TGTGCCAGCAGTTTCGCGACAGGAACATTCAATTCACCCCTCCACTTT
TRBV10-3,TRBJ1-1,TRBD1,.,CAISAPLSGTGDTEAFF,TGTGCCATCAGCGCACCACTTTCCGGGACAGGGGACACTGAAGCTTTCTTT
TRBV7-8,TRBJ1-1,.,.,CASSFMGNTEAFF,TGTGCCAGCAGTTTTATGGGGAACACTGAAGCTTTCTTT
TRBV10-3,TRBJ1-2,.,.,CAISERSGYGYTF,TGTGCCATCAGTGAGAGGTCCGGCTATGGCTACACCTTC
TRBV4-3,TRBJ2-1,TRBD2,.,CASSLAGVLVEQFF,TGCGCCAGCAGCCTCGCGGGAGTTTTGGTTGAGCAGTTCTTC
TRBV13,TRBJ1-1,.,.,CATSTGAGVLFF,TGTGCCACCTCCACCGGGGCAGGCGTGCTTTTCTTT
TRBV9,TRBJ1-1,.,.,CASSPSGVKTEAFF,TGTGCCAGCAGCCCATCAGGGGTTAAAACTGAAGCTTTCTTT
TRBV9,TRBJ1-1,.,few,CASSVDPRGRNTEAFF,TGTGCCAGCAGCGTAGATCCCAGGGGACGGAACACTGAAGCTTTCTTT
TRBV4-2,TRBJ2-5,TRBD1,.,CASSFRDRGWETQYF,TGTGCCAGCAGCTTCCGGGACAGGGGGTGGGAGACCCAGTACTTC
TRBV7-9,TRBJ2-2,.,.,CASSLPVGVMDGELFF,TGTGCCAGCAGCCTCCCGGTGGGGGTAATGGACGGGGAGCTGTTTTTT
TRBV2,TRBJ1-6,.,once,CASSVRQGDNSPLHF,TGTGCCAGCAGTGTTAGGCAAGGAGATAATTCACCCCTCCACTTT
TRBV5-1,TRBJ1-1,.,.,CASSLSVFEEAFF,TGCGCCAGCAGCTTGTCTGTTTTCGAGGAGGCTTTCTTT
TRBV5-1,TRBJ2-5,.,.,CASSLRRTEETQYF,TGCGCCAGCAGCTTGAGGAGGACGGAGGAGACCCAGTACTTC
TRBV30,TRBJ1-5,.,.,CAWNRDSNQPQHF,TGTGCCTGGAACCGGGACAGCAATCAGCCCCAGCATTTT
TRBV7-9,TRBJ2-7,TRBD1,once,CASSKSRTGGYEQYF,TGTGCCAGCAGCAAATCGAGGACAGGGGGGTACGAGCAGTACTTC
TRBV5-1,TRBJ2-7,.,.,CASSSSYEQYF,TGCGCCAGCAGCTCCTCCTACGAGCAGTACTTC
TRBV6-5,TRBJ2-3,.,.,CASSRADTQYF,TGTGCCAGCAGCAGGGCCGATACGCAGTATTTT
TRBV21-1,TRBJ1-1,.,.,CASSKAIQGRYTEAFF,TGTGCCAGCAGCAAAGCTATCCAGGGTCGTTACACTGAAGCTTTCTTT
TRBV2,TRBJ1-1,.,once,CASSDLAAAFF,TGTGCCAGCAGTGATTTGGCTGCTGCTTTCTTT
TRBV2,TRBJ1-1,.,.,CASSGQTGNTEAFF,TGTGCCAGCTCGGGCCAAACGGGGAACACTGAAGCTTTCTTT
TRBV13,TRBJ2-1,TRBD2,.,CASETSGEYNEQFF,TGTGCCAGTGAGACTAGCGGGGAATACAATGAGCAGTTCTTC
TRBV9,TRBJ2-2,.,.,CASSVFDSGANRGELFF,TGTGCCAGCAGCGTATTTGATAGCGGAGCAAACCGGGGGGAGCTGTTTTTT
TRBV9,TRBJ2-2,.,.,CASNEGAANTGELFF,TGTGCCAGCAATGAGGGCGCAGCGAACACCGGGGAGCTGTTTTTT
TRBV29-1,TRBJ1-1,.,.,CSVGTPSLTEAFF,TGCAGCGTTGGGACGCCAAGTTTGACTGAAGCTTTCTTT
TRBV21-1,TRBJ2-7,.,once,CASSNKGQSYEQYF,TGTGCCAGCAGCAATAAAGGACAGAGCTACGAGCAGTACTTC
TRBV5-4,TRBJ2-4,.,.,CASSRPTGLDKNIQYF,TGTGCCAGCAGTCGGCCGACCGGGCTCGACAAAAACATTCAGTACTTC
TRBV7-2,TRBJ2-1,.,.,CASSLVLASDEQFF,TGTGCCAGCAGCTTAGTGCTAGCTTCGGATGAGCAGTTCTTC
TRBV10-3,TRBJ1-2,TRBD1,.,CAITGTGNPYGYTF,TGTGCCATCACTGGGACAGGAAACCCTTATGGCTACACCTTC
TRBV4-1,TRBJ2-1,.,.,CASSQPPLPEQFF,TGCGCCAGCAGCCAACCTCCTCTTCCTGAGCAGTTCTTC
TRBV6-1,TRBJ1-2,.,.,CASSEGRFRGYGYTF,TGTGCCAGCAGTGAAGGACGGTTCCGTGGCTATGGCTACACCTTC
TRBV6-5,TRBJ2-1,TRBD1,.,CASGGTVSSYNEQFF,TGTGCCAGCGGTGGGACAGTGAGCTCCTACAATGAGCAGTTCTTC
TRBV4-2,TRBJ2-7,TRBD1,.,CASSQVQGDYEQYF,TGTGCCAGCAGCCAAGTACAGGGGGACTACGAGCAGTACTTC
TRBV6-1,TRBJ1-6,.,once,CASSAEGTINSPLHF,TGTGCCAGCAGTGCAGAGGGGACCATTAATTCACCCCTCCACTTT
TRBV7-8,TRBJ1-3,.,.,CASSLGISGNTIYF,TGTGCCAGCAGCTTAGGTATCTCTGGAAACACCATATATTTT
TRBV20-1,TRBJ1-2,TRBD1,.,CSASNRGGYTF,TGCAGTGCTTCGAACAGGGGCGGCTACACCTTC
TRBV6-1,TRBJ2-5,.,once,CASSEGAGGQETQYF,TGTGCCAGCAGTGAAGGGGCAGGGGGGCAAGAGACCCAGTACTTC
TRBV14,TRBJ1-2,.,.,CASSQVDSAIYGYTF,TGTGCCAGCAGCCAAGTGGACAGTGCCATCTATGGCTACACCTTC
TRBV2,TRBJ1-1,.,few,CASRQYTEAFF,TGTGCCAGTAGACAGTACACTGAAGCTTTCTTT
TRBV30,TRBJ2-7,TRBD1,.,CAWSTGQGPSYEQYF,TGTGCCTGGAGTACAGGACAGGGCCCCTCCTACGAGCAGTACTTC
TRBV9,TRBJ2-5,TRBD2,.,CASSPGGQETQYF,TGTGCCAGCAGCCCGGGGGGGCAAGAGACCCAGTACTTC
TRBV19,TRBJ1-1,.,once,CASNGRSQGPNNTEAFF,TGTGCCAGTAACGGTCGTTCGCAGGGCCCCAATAACACTGAAGCTTTCTTT
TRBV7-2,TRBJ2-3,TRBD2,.,CASSSSGTIIDTQYF,TGTGCCAGCAGCTCCTCCGGGACTATCATAGATACGCAGTATTTT